This T cell receptor (beta chain) was sequenced in a study of OX40 agonist ivuxolimab in advanced cancers. About the research overall: In three patients, partial responses were observed, one with hepatocellular carcinoma and two with cutaneous melanoma.

Measured with immunoSEQ multiplex PCR; TCRdb has only the in-frame clones, and not every one. The sample includes some 80,000 clones, roughly 92% of them seen just once. Concerning this clone: Its antigen is unknown.

Study-level points and caveats: The mean number of expanded clones was higher in CD8+ T cells than in CD4+.

CDR1 is SGHNT, CDR2 YENEEA, per germline. The V segment lost 5 bases and the J segment 0 bases; nucleotides outside the gene matches: 6. The CDR3 length is 15 residues. This sample comprised CD4+ or CD8+ T cells sorted from blood, obtained in a trial of the OX40 agonist ivuxolimab. The chain uses TRBV11-3 and TRBJ2-7; TRBD1 matches 8 bases. The receptor's source is an adult with an advanced solid tumor such as melanoma, head and neck, liver or kidney cancer. DNA for the CDR3: TGTGCCAGCAGCGGTCCGGACAGGGCCTCCTACGAGCAGTACTTC. Residues: CASSGPDRASYEQYF.